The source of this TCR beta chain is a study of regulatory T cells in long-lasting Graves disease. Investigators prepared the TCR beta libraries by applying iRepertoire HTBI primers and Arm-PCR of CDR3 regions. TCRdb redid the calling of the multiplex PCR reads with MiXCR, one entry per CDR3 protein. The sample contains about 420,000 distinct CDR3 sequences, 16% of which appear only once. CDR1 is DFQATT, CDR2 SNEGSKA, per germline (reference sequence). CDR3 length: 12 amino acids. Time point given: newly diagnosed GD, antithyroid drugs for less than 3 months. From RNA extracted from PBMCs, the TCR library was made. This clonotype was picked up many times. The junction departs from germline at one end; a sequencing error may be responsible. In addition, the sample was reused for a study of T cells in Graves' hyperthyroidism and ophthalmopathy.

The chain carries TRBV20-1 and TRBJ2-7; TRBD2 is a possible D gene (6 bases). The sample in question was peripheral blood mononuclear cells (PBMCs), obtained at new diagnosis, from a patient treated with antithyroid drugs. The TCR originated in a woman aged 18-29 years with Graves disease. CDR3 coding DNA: TGCAGTGCTAGACTTACTTCCGGGACTGGAGTCTTC. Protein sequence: CSARLTSGTGVF.